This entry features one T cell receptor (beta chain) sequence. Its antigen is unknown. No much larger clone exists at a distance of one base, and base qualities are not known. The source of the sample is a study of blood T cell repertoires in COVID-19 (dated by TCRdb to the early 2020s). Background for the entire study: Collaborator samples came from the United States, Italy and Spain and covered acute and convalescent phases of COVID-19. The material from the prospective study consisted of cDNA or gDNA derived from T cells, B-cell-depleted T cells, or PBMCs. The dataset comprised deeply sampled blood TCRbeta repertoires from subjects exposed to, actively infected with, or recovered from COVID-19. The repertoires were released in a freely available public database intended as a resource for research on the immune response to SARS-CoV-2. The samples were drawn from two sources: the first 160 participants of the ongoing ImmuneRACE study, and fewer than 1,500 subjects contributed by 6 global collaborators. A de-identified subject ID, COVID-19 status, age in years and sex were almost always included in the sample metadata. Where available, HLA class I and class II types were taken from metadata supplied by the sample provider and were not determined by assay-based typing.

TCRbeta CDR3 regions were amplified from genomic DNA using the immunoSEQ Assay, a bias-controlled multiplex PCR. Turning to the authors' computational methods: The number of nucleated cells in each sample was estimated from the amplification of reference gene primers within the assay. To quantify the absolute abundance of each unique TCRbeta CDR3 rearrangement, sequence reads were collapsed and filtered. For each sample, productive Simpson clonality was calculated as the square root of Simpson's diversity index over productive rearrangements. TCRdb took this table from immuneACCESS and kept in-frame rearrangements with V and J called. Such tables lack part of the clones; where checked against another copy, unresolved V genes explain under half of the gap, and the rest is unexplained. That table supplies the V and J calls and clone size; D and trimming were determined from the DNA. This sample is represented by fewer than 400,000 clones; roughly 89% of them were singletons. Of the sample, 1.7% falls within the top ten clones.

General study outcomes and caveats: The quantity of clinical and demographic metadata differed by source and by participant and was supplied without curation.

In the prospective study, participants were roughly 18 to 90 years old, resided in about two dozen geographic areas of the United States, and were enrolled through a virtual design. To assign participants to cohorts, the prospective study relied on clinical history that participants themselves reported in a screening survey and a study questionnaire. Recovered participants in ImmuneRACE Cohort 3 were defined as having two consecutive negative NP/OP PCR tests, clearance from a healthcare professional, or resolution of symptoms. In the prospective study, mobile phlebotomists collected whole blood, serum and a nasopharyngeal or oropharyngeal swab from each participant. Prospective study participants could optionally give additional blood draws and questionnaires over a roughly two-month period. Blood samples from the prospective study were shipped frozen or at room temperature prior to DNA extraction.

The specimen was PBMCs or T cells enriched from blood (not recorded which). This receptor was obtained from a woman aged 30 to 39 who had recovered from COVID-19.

The CDR3 loop reads CASSPLPQGRTEAFF. The nucleotides are TGTGCCAGCTCACCACTACCCCAAGGGAGAACTGAAGCTTTCTTT. The sequence links TRBV18 to TRBJ1-1; the D gene cannot be named for sure. The CDR1 and CDR2 encoded by the germline V gene are KGHSH and LQKENI. The V and J ends are trimmed by 1 base and 5 bases, leaving 14 bases between them. The CDR3 contains 15 residues, cysteine and phenylalanine counted. Of all the DNA, just the CDR3 is kept, 45 bases in frame from base 1.